The 12 T cell receptor beta chains reported below all come from one sample, sequenced in a study of T cell changes during pregnancy in multiple sclerosis. Method: immunoSEQ multiplex PCR; TCRdb's copy keeps in-frame clones and lacks some. Of 40,000 to 45,000 clones in the sample, around 90% were seen once. The input for sequencing was CD4+ T cells from peripheral blood mononuclear cells, taken after pregnancy. These receptors were collected from a female donor with multiple sclerosis, enrolled in a pregnancy study.

The chain employs TRBV16 and TRBJ1-5; TRBD1 agrees at 9 bases. The germline V gene encodes CDR1 KGHSY and CDR2 FQNENV. Trimming at V came to 1 base and at J to 7 bases, leaving 5 bases not matched to a gene. The CDR3 loop spans 15 amino acids. The CDR3 nucleotides read TGTGCCAGCAGCCAATGGGGACAGGGAGAACAGCCCCAGCATTTT. Translation gives CASSQWGQGEQPQHF.

The V and J genes are TRBV7-2 and TRBJ2-5; 7 bases map to TRBD2. This CDR3 has 15 amino acids. Germline CDR1 is SGHTA and CDR2 is FQGNSA. The trim removed 5 bases at V and 5 bases at J, leaving 11 bases unmatched. CDR3 loop: CASSLIPTSLETQYF. CDR3 nucleotides: TGTGCCAGCAGCCTAATCCCGACTAGCTTGGAGACCCAGTACTTC. Looking up the rest from reference TRBV7-2 and TRBJ2-5 gives the full variable domain: GAGVSQSPSNKVTEKGKDVELRCDPISGHTALYWYRQSLGQGLEFLIYFQGNSAPDKSGLPSDRFSAERTGGSVSTLTIQRTQQEDSAVYLCASSLIPTSLETQYFGPGTRLLVL.

The chain is built from TRBV5-1 and TRBJ1-2, with TRBD1 matching 9 bases. Germline V gene lookup returns CDR1 SGHRS and CDR2 YFSETQ. This CDR3 region has 15 residues. J gave up 4 bases and V 4 bases, and 8 bases lay outside the gene matches. CDR3 amino acids: CASSTPGQGIYGYTF. The CDR3 region has the DNA TGCGCCAGCAGCACACCGGGACAGGGTATCTATGGCTACACCTTC.

The chain is built from TRBV28 and TRBJ1-4; D is perhaps TRBD1 (6 bases). The germline V gene encodes CDR1 MDHEN and CDR2 SYDVKM. The CDR3 spans 16 residues. V was trimmed by 7 bases and J by 6 bases, leaving 21 bases between them. The CDR3, as DNA: TGTGCCAGCAACCCCGCGGGGGGCGGTCGGTATGAAAAACTGTTTTTT. Translated, it gives CASNPAGGGRYEKLFF.

This chain links TRBV19 with TRBJ1-5, with 11 positions matching TRBD1. The CDR3 runs 15 residues. CDR1 is LNHDA and CDR2 is SQIVND in the germline V gene (reference sequence). V dropped 6 bases and J dropped 6; count of bases not matched to a gene: 7. Written as DNA, the CDR3 is TGTGCCAGTAGAGCCGGGACAGGGGGAGCTCAGCCCCAGCATTTT. Translation gives CASRAGTGGAQPQHF.

The chain employs TRBV6-5 and TRBJ1-2, with TRBD1 matching over 9 bases. The CDR3 covers 15 residues. With 5 bases clipped from V and 4 bases from J, the junction kept 8 bases outside the gene matches. CDR1 and CDR2 (germline): MNHEY, SVGAGI. CDR3 DNA: TGTGCCAGCAGTGCACAGGGGGCGGTCGGCTATGGCTACACCTTC. Amino acid sequence: CASSAQGAVGYGYTF.

CDR3 bases: TGTGCCAGCAGCTTAGGGACACTCTCCTACGAGCAGTACTTC. This codes for CASSLGTLSYEQYF. This rearrangement joins TRBV11-1 to TRBJ2-7; D perhaps matches TRBD1 (5 bases). The CDR3 extends over 14 amino acids. Germline V lookup: CDR1 SGHAT, CDR2 FQDESV (reference sequence). With 1 base removed from V and 0 bases from J, the gap between germline ends came to 7 bases.

The chain couples TRBV7-9 to TRBJ2-7; 7 bases fit TRBD1. This CDR3 is 14 amino acids long. V gave up 4 bases and J gave up 1 base; unmatched junction bases: 4. In germline, CDR1 is SEHNR, CDR2 FQNEAQ (reference sequence). This chain's CDR3 is CASSWGQTSYEQYF. CDR3 sequence (DNA): TGTGCCAGCAGCTGGGGACAGACTTCCTACGAGCAGTACTTC.

V usage is TRBV2 and J usage is TRBJ1-1, with 8 positions matching TRBD1. The CDR3 has 15 residues. J gave up 1 base and V 5 bases, and 6 bases lay outside the gene matches. The germline gives CDR1 SNHLY, CDR2 FYNNEI. CDR3 coding DNA: TGTGCCAGCAGTACCCAGGGGGCTTCGAACACTGAAGCTTTCTTT. Translated, it gives CASSTQGASNTEAFF.

The sample holds one count of this clone. The chain links TRBV30 to TRBJ1-4; a possible D gene is TRBD1 (5 bases). The V gene lost 5 bases and the J gene lost 0 bases, with 10 bases spanning the gap. There are 14 residues in the CDR3. Germline V lookup: CDR1 GTSNPN, CDR2 SVGIG (reference sequence). The CDR3 region has the DNA TGTGCCTGGCACAGGTTAGCAACTAATGAAAAACTGTTTTTT. Protein: CAWHRLATNEKLFF.

The rearrangement links TRBV6-5 to TRBJ1-2; 8 nucleotides line up with TRBD1. CDR3 length equals 14 residues. With 8 bases clipped from V and 6 bases from J, the junction kept 11 bases outside the gene matches. Germline V gene data show CDR1 as MNHEY and CDR2 as SVGAGI. The DNA for the CDR3 is TGTGCCAGCTTACCTCCGGACAGGGAGCATGGCTACACCTTC. Protein: CASLPPDREHGYTF.

The chain recombines TRBV9 with TRBJ1-1; 8 nucleotides align to TRBD1. With 4 bases clipped from V and 5 bases from J, the junction kept 4 bases outside the gene matches. This CDR3 region has 13 residues. Germline V CDR1 and CDR2: SGDLS, YYNGEE. CDR3 sequence reads: CASSRQGATEAFF. CDR3 DNA sequence: TGTGCCAGCAGCCGTCAGGGGGCGACTGAAGCTTTCTTT.